These T cell receptor beta chains were read from a single sample in a study of early T cells in non-severe SARS-CoV-2 infection. One entry per CDR3 protein results from TCRdb running MiXCR on the 5' RACE reads. This table holds approximately 81,000 distinct CDR3 sequences, around 15% found once. Sequencing was carried out using whole blood. These receptors originate from an adult who was a healthcare worker with PCR-confirmed SARS-CoV-2 infection or an uninfected control (not recorded which). The CDR3 runs from the conserved cysteine through the conserved F or W. The order of the fields is V gene, clone size, J gene, D gene, CDR3 protein, CDR3 DNA. The D gene is left open where the match is weak. Expanded clones get a size class; other rows say once, few or many, or leave the size out.

>TRBV7-8|few|TRBJ2-2|TRBD1
CASSRDRVSAGELFF
TGTGCCAGCAGCCGCGACAGGGTTAGTGCCGGGGAGCTGTTTTTT
>TRBV10-2|-|TRBJ1-1|TRBD1
CASTGTGRTEAFF
TGCGCCAGCACCGGGACAGGGAGGACTGAAGCTTTCTTT
>TRBV9|-|TRBJ2-7|-
CARDSGTFVYEQYF
TGTGCCAGGGATTCCGGGACATTCGTCTACGAGCAGTACTTC
>TRBV12-3/TRBV12-4|few|TRBJ2-6|-
CASGRTIDGRNVLTF
TGTGCCAGTGGACGAACTATTGATGGACGCAACGTCCTGACTTTC
>TRBV12-3/TRBV12-4|few|TRBJ2-1|TRBD2
CASSLPRTSGRSYNEQFF
TGTGCCAGCAGTTTACCCAGGACTAGCGGGCGATCCTACAATGAGCAGTTCTTC
>TRBV7-3|many|TRBJ2-3|TRBD1
CASSLGLQGERDTQYF
TGTGCCAGCAGCTTAGGCCTCCAGGGGGAGAGAGATACGCAGTATTTT
>TRBV24-1|many|TRBJ2-5|TRBD1
CATSDRGQGALQTQYF
TGTGCCACCAGTGATAGGGGACAGGGGGCCCTTCAGACCCAGTACTTC
>TRBV30|many|TRBJ2-1|TRBD2
CAWSGPLTSGKSSYNEQFF
TGTGCCTGGAGTGGTCCTTTGACTAGCGGGAAGAGCTCCTACAATGAGCAGTTCTTC
>TRBV9|few|TRBJ2-7|-
CASSPRLAPYEQYF
TGTGCCAGCAGCCCCCGACTGGCCCCCTACGAGCAGTACTTC
>TRBV3-1|many|TRBJ1-1|-
CASSLRAPTLAAEAFF
TGTGCCAGCAGCCTGCGGGCACCTACTTTGGCAGCTGAAGCTTTCTTT
>TRBV6-5|many|TRBJ2-5|-
CASRIRTNQETQYF
TGTGCCAGCAGAATTCGGACTAACCAAGAGACCCAGTACTTC
>TRBV7-9|few|TRBJ2-7|TRBD1
CASSSSAGTGTYEQYF
TGTGCCAGCAGCTCCTCTGCCGGGACAGGGACCTACGAGCAGTACTTC
>TRBV7-8|many|TRBJ2-4|-
CASSLKSWVAKNIQYF
TGTGCCAGCAGCTTAAAATCCTGGGTAGCCAAAAACATTCAGTACTTC
>TRBV7-6|-|TRBJ1-1|TRBD1
CASSLTGGTEAFF
TGTGCCAGCAGCTTGACAGGGGGCACTGAAGCTTTCTTT
>TRBV3-1|many|TRBJ2-1|TRBD2
CASSSWVSLAGISEQFF
TGTGCCAGCAGCTCGTGGGTGTCGCTAGCGGGGATTTCTGAGCAGTTCTTC
>TRBV24-1|few|TRBJ2-1|TRBD1
CATSPGGTGDVLRGDEQFF
TGTGCCACCAGTCCTGGCGGGACAGGGGACGTTTTGAGGGGGGATGAGCAGTTCTTC
>TRBV6-5|many|TRBJ1-3|-
CASSYSRYSPGNTIYF
TGTGCCAGCAGTTACTCTAGATACAGCCCCGGAAACACCATATATTTT
>TRBV7-6|-|TRBJ2-6|-
CASSRGLPLSGANVLTF
TGTGCCAGCAGCCGGGGACTGCCGCTCTCTGGGGCCAACGTCCTGACTTTC
>TRBV7-9|few|TRBJ2-7|-
CASSFQGPIDEQYF
TGTGCCAGCAGCTTTCAGGGCCCGATCGACGAGCAGTACTTC
>TRBV20-1|-|TRBJ2-5|-
CSALVQETQYF
TGCAGTGCTTTGGTCCAAGAGACCCAGTACTTC
>TRBV9|few|TRBJ2-1|-
CASSILQGPPNEQFF
TGTGCCAGCAGCATACTTCAGGGGCCCCCCAATGAGCAGTTCTTC
>TRBV29-1|many|TRBJ1-2|-
CSVEGEPYGYTF
TGCAGCGTTGAAGGGGAACCATATGGCTACACCTTC
>TRBV12-3/TRBV12-4|-|TRBJ2-3|-
CASSLGQSDTQYF
TGTGCCAGCAGTTTAGGGCAGTCAGATACGCAGTATTTT
>TRBV7-8|many|TRBJ2-1|-
CASSPRTARSYNEQFF
TGTGCCAGCAGCCCGAGGACAGCCCGCTCCTACAATGAGCAGTTCTTC
>TRBV15|-|TRBJ2-7|TRBD1
CATSSRTGYYEQYF
TGTGCCACCAGCTCCAGGACAGGGTACTACGAGCAGTACTTC
>TRBV7-8|many|TRBJ2-1|TRBD2
CASNWGGYNEQFF
TGTGCCAGCAACTGGGGGGGGTACAATGAGCAGTTCTTC
>TRBV6-6|few|TRBJ2-6|-
CASSYVGGSSSGANVLTF
TGTGCCAGCAGTTACGTCGGGGGATCCAGCTCTGGGGCCAACGTCCTGACTTTC
>TRBV6-6|many|TRBJ2-7|-
CASSYSDPSGVMSSYEQYF
TGTGCCAGCAGTTACTCCGACCCGTCAGGGGTTATGTCCAGCTACGAGCAGTACTTC
>TRBV5-5|-|TRBJ2-5|-
CASSPPETGRRETQYF
TGTGCCAGCAGCCCTCCTGAGACAGGGAGGAGGGAGACCCAGTACTTC
>TRBV10-3|-|TRBJ1-4|-
CAIRKSEQEEKLFF
TGTGCCATCAGGAAATCGGAACAAGAGGAAAAACTGTTTTTT
>TRBV7-9|many|TRBJ2-4|-
CASSFWASEFQYF
TGTGCCAGCAGCTTCTGGGCTAGCGAGTTTCAGTACTTC
>TRBV7-9|many|TRBJ2-7|TRBD1
CASSKPDRGYEQYF
TGTGCCAGCAGCAAACCTGACAGGGGGTACGAGCAGTACTTC
>TRBV6-6|-|TRBJ1-1|-
CASTETMNTEAFF
TGTGCCAGCACCGAGACGATGAACACTGAAGCTTTCTTT
>TRBV5-5|-|TRBJ2-1|TRBD2
CASSLSGGKDEQFF
TGTGCCAGCAGCTTATCGGGAGGCAAGGATGAGCAGTTCTTC
>TRBV7-9|many|TRBJ2-1|-
CASSLGGAAEQFF
TGTGCCAGCAGCTTAGGAGGGGCAGCTGAGCAGTTCTTC
>TRBV7-9|many|TRBJ2-2|-
CASSLEQEELFF
TGTGCCAGCAGCCTAGAGCAGGAGGAGCTGTTTTTT